These T cell receptor beta chains were read from a single sample in a study of cytotoxic CD8 clonotypes in ibrutinib-treated CLL. Assay: immunoSEQ multiplex PCR; the TCRdb copy retains only in-frame clones and omits some. Among about 16,000 clones listed, around 67% were seen once. Material: PBMCs, obtained before ibrutinib treatment. The receptors were sampled from a human donor with chronic lymphocytic leukemia. Each CDR3 is given with its conserved first and last residue. D genes are given only for firm matches. Rows may omit the clone size; those that give it use once, few, many or a size class.

j_call: TRBJ1-6
clone_size: few
d_call: .
v_call: TRBV2
cdr3_aa: CASSEFSPLGGRGSYPLHF
cdr3_nt: TGTGCCAGCAGTGAATTCTCTCCTCTCGGTGGCAGGGGAAGCTATCCCCTCCACTTT

j_call: TRBJ2-3
clone_size: .
d_call: .
v_call: TRBV7-9
cdr3_aa: CASSLGLADSTDTQYF
cdr3_nt: TGTGCCAGCAGCTTAGGGTTGGCGGATAGCACAGATACGCAGTATTTT

j_call: TRBJ2-5
clone_size: .
d_call: TRBD2
v_call: TRBV5-5
cdr3_aa: CASSLTSEETQYF
cdr3_nt: TGTGCCAGCAGCTTGACTAGCGAGGAGACCCAGTACTTC

j_call: TRBJ2-4
clone_size: .
d_call: TRBD1
v_call: TRBV6-5
cdr3_aa: CASSYRVGTGVNIQYF
cdr3_nt: TGTGCCAGCAGTTACCGGGTCGGGACAGGGGTGAACATTCAGTACTTC

j_call: TRBJ1-5
clone_size: medium-sized
d_call: TRBD1
v_call: TRBV28
cdr3_aa: CASSLGREGGGQPQHF
cdr3_nt: TGTGCCAGCAGTTTAGGGCGGGAAGGGGGCGGTCAGCCCCAGCATTTT

j_call: TRBJ2-1
clone_size: .
d_call: TRBD2
v_call: TRBV10-1
cdr3_aa: CASNTSGGGNEQFF
cdr3_nt: TGCGCCAGTAATACTAGCGGGGGAGGGAATGAGCAGTTCTTC

j_call: TRBJ2-5
clone_size: .
d_call: TRBD1
v_call: TRBV5-4
cdr3_aa: CASSPPVGTGFSSETQYF
cdr3_nt: TGTGCCAGCAGCCCCCCGGTAGGGACAGGGTTCTCTTCAGAGACCCAGTACTTC

j_call: TRBJ2-3
clone_size: .
d_call: .
v_call: TRBV2
cdr3_aa: CASVGGITDTQYF
cdr3_nt: TGTGCCAGTGTCGGGGGAATCACAGATACGCAGTATTTT

j_call: TRBJ1-2
clone_size: .
d_call: .
v_call: TRBV6-6
cdr3_aa: CASRGLNYGYTF
cdr3_nt: TGTGCCAGCAGGGGACTAAACTATGGCTACACCTTC

j_call: TRBJ2-1
clone_size: .
d_call: TRBD1
v_call: TRBV7-3
cdr3_aa: CASSPGQANNEQFF
cdr3_nt: TGTGCCAGCAGCCCAGGACAGGCTAACAATGAGCAGTTCTTC

j_call: TRBJ2-6
clone_size: .
d_call: .
v_call: TRBV4-2
cdr3_aa: CASSQGPPGSGANVLTF
cdr3_nt: TGTGCCAGCAGCCAAGGTCCACCCGGCTCTGGGGCCAACGTCCTGACTTTC

j_call: TRBJ2-5
clone_size: .
d_call: .
v_call: TRBV29-1
cdr3_aa: CSVREGETQYF
cdr3_nt: TGCAGCGTCCGTGAAGGGGAGACCCAGTACTTC

j_call: TRBJ1-5
clone_size: few
d_call: .
v_call: TRBV19
cdr3_aa: CASGGYGQPQHF
cdr3_nt: TGTGCCAGCGGGGGATACGGTCAGCCCCAGCATTTT

j_call: TRBJ2-7
clone_size: .
d_call: .
v_call: TRBV5-1
cdr3_aa: CASRRNRDFYEQYF
cdr3_nt: TGCGCCAGCAGGAGAAACAGGGATTTCTACGAGCAGTACTTC

j_call: TRBJ2-7
clone_size: .
d_call: .
v_call: TRBV11-3
cdr3_aa: CASSSRGGPLSSYEQYF
cdr3_nt: TGTGCCAGCAGCTCACGCGGGGGCCCTTTGAGCTCCTACGAGCAGTACTTC

j_call: TRBJ2-3
clone_size: .
d_call: .
v_call: TRBV11-3
cdr3_aa: CASSLDASTDTQYF
cdr3_nt: TGTGCCAGCAGCTTGGATGCTAGCACAGATACGCAGTATTTT

j_call: TRBJ2-1
clone_size: .
d_call: TRBD1
v_call: TRBV27
cdr3_aa: CASSYQGAEVNEQFF
cdr3_nt: TGTGCCAGCAGTTATCAGGGGGCTGAGGTGAATGAGCAGTTCTTC

j_call: TRBJ2-5
clone_size: medium-sized
d_call: .
v_call: TRBV21-1
cdr3_aa: CASSKGQGKETQYF
cdr3_nt: TGTGCCAGCAGCAAGGGACAAGGGAAAGAGACCCAGTACTTC

j_call: TRBJ2-3
clone_size: .
d_call: .
v_call: TRBV27
cdr3_aa: CASPRLASTDTQYF
cdr3_nt: TGTGCCAGCCCCAGGTTAGCTAGCACAGATACGCAGTATTTT

j_call: TRBJ1-1
clone_size: few
d_call: .
v_call: TRBV4-3
cdr3_aa: CASSQDYLTEAFF
cdr3_nt: TGCGCCAGCAGCCAAGACTACCTCACTGAAGCTTTCTTT

j_call: TRBJ2-7
clone_size: .
d_call: .
v_call: TRBV28
cdr3_aa: CASSVITGVRAGGEQYF
cdr3_nt: TGTGCCAGCAGTGTCATTACGGGAGTCAGAGCGGGCGGGGAGCAGTACTTC

j_call: TRBJ2-1
clone_size: .
d_call: .
v_call: TRBV9
cdr3_aa: CASSVGSAGPNEQFF
cdr3_nt: TGTGCCAGCAGCGTAGGATCGGCAGGGCCCAATGAGCAGTTCTTC

j_call: TRBJ2-5
clone_size: .
d_call: .
v_call: TRBV14
cdr3_aa: CASSPGLRDMTQYF
cdr3_nt: TGTGCCAGCAGCCCAGGGCTTCGGGACATGACCCAGTACTTC